Each of the 3 T cell receptor beta chains below was sequenced from the same sample in a study of CD8 T cells in ankylosing spondylitis. Study-level findings and limits: Several highly homologous variants made up a TCR beta motif, and this motif appeared characteristic of ankylosing spondylitis blood.

TCRdb re-called the 5' RACE reads through MiXCR, storing one row per CDR3 protein. The sample lists some 220,000 distinct CDR3 sequences; just under 7.5% were seen once. These TCRs' antigens remain unknown. The sequenced material came from blood, either unsorted or a sorted T cell fraction (not recorded which). The receptors here all came from a male donor with ankylosing spondylitis.

V is TRBV7-9 and J is TRBJ2-7; TRBD2 agrees at 9 bases. V gave up 7 bases and J gave up 4 bases; unmatched junction bases: 5. The CDR3 has 13 residues. Germline lookup yields CDR1 SEHNR and CDR2 FQNEAQ (reference sequence). CDR3: CASTPGLAYEQYF. In DNA form, the CDR3 reads TGTGCCAGCACCCCGGGACTAGCTTACGAGCAGTACTTC.

Ten or more counts support this clonotype. This sequence joins TRBV6-5 and TRBJ2-7; D is ambiguous. Trimming removed 5 bases from V and 0 bases from J, with 8 bases in between. The CDR3 is 13 residues long. Germline CDR1 reads MNHEY; CDR2 reads SVGAGI. Here the CDR3 reads CASSIDNSYEQYF. The CDR3 DNA is TGTGCCAGCAGTATCGACAACTCCTACGAGCAGTACTTC.

This clonotype was seen only a few times. V gene TRBV10-2 combines with J gene TRBJ2-2; D may be TRBD2 (6 bases). Looked up from germline, CDR1 is WSHSY and CDR2 is SAAADI. The CDR3 has 16 amino acids. V was trimmed by 8 bases and J by 1 base, leaving 17 bases between them. The CDR3 DNA follows: TGCGCCAGCCAGTCGGGAGACTTATTGAACACCGGGGAGCTGTTTTTT. This translates into CASQSGDLLNTGELFF.